Each of the 20 T cell receptor beta chains below was sequenced from the same sample in a study of T cell changes during pregnancy in multiple sclerosis. Libraries were prepared by immunoSEQ multiplex PCR; TCRdb keeps only in-frame clonotypes and omits some of them. The repertoire holds 100,000 or so clones, with 80% to 95% as singletons. The input for sequencing was peripheral blood, taken in the second trimester of pregnancy. All receptors derive from a female donor with multiple sclerosis, enrolled in a pregnancy study.

J is TRBJ2-1 and V is TRBV7-9, with 8 positions matching TRBD2. V dropped 1 base and J dropped 9; count of bases not matched to a gene: 14. The CDR3 spans 17 residues. Per germline, CDR1 SEHNR and CDR2 FQNEAQ (reference sequence). The CDR3 loop reads CASSLGIREGLYVEQFF. For the CDR3, the DNA is TGTGCCAGCAGCTTAGGAATACGGGAGGGCCTTTATGTTGAGCAGTTCTTC.

The V call is TRBV10-3, the J call TRBJ1-1, with a weak D call TRBD1 (5 bases). This CDR3 contains 13 residues. V was trimmed by 8 bases and J by 0 bases, leaving 10 bases between them. Germline lookup yields CDR1 ENHRY and CDR2 SYGVKD. The CDR3 region is CAIEAGMNTEAFF. The CDR3 coding sequence is TGTGCCATCGAGGCAGGGATGAACACTGAAGCTTTCTTT.

DNA for the CDR3: TGTGCCAGCAGCCAGGGACAGGGGGGGTCCTACAATGAGCAGTTCTTC. It translates to CASSQGQGGSYNEQFF. J is TRBJ2-1 and V is TRBV28, with 11 nucleotides matching TRBD1. Germline loops: CDR1 MDHEN, CDR2 SYDVKM. This CDR3 has 16 residues. V lost 6 bases, J lost 1 base, and 5 bases stayed unmatched.

The chain carries TRBV5-5 and TRBJ2-1, with 10 nucleotides matching TRBD2. V shed 0 bases and J 2 bases; nucleotides not matched to a gene: 2. The germline CDR1 and CDR2 sequences are SGHKS and YYEKEE (reference sequence). CDR3 length: 16 amino acids. CDR3 in amino acids: CASSLVAGGPYNEQFF. For the CDR3, the DNA is TGTGCCAGCAGCTTGGTAGCGGGAGGACCCTACAATGAGCAGTTCTTC.

The chain links TRBV2 to TRBJ1-4; 9 bases fit TRBD1. The CDR3 length is 13 residues. From germline, CDR1 is SNHLY and CDR2 FYNNEI. The V gene end was trimmed by 6 bases and the J gene end by 7 bases; junction bases not matched to a gene: 3. The CDR3 is CASSGTGREKLFF. CDR3 sequence (DNA): TGTGCCAGCAGCGGGACAGGGCGTGAAAAACTGTTTTTT.

The chain recombines TRBV19 with TRBJ2-1; TRBD2 matches 8 bases. Germline assignment: CDR1 LNHDA and CDR2 SQIVND (reference sequence). V was clipped by 1 base and J by 1 base; unmatched bases: 3. This CDR3 is 16 amino acids long. The CDR3 spells CASSIAASGSYNEQFF. In DNA, the CDR3 is TGTGCCAGTAGTATAGCGGCTAGCGGGTCCTACAATGAGCAGTTCTTC.

V gene TRBV7-2 combines with J gene TRBJ1-4; TRBD1 aligns across 7 bases. There are 14 residues in the CDR3. CDR1 SGHTA and CDR2 FQGNSA come from the germline V gene. The V segment lost 3 bases and the J segment 5 bases; nucleotides outside the gene matches: 3. The CDR3 DNA reads as TGTGCCAGCAGCTTTGAGACAGGGAATGAAAAACTGTTTTTT. Protein product: CASSFETGNEKLFF.

V usage is TRBV15 and J usage is TRBJ1-2; 7 bases are a match to TRBD1. Trimming removed 8 bases from V and 10 bases from J; junction bases left unmatched: 16. The CDR3 consists of 14 residues. Germline V CDR1 and CDR2: LNHNV, YYDKDF (reference sequence). This CDR3 is CATHSSLTGDPYTF. The DNA of the CDR3 is TGTGCCACCCACTCTAGTTTAACAGGGGATCCCTACACCTTC.

The J gene is TRBJ2-7, the V gene TRBV13; D might be TRBD2 (6 bases). CDR1 PRHDT and CDR2 FYEKMQ come from the germline V gene (reference sequence). This CDR3 is built from 14 residues. The V end was cut by 5 bases, the J end by 4 bases, with 15 bases between. The CDR3 sequence is CASSPMTSPYEQYF. In nucleotides, the CDR3 is TGTGCCAGCAGCCCCATGACTAGTCCGTACGAGCAGTACTTC.

The CDR3 region is CASSVGTGLDEQYF. The CDR3 nucleotides read TGTGCCAGCAGCGTAGGGACAGGACTAGACGAGCAGTACTTC. This chain uses TRBV5-8 with TRBJ2-7, with D perhaps matching TRBD1 (8 bases). The CDR3 spans 14 residues. Germline lookup yields CDR1 SGHTS and CDR2 YDEGEE. Deletions cut 4 bases from V and 5 bases from J, with 16 bases between.

The chain combines TRBV2 with TRBJ1-5, with 7 bases that match TRBD1. This CDR3 has 15 residues. After removal of 3 bases from V and 6 bases from J, the junction contained 8 bases not matched to a gene. Looked up from germline, CDR1 is SNHLY and CDR2 is FYNNEI. CDR3 sequence reads: CASSDQGGMGQPQHF. The CDR3 nucleotides read TGTGCCAGCAGTGATCAAGGGGGCATGGGTCAGCCCCAGCATTTT.

The chain employs TRBV6-5 and TRBJ2-1, with 7 bases fitting TRBD2. Unmatched junction bases numbered 5, after V lost 8 bases and J lost 1 base. There are 14 residues in the CDR3. Germline V CDR1 and CDR2: MNHEY, SVGAGI. In DNA form, the CDR3 reads TGTGCCAGCTTCCCAGCGGGATCCTACAATGAGCAGTTCTTC. Its translation: CASFPAGSYNEQFF.

V gene TRBV7-9 combines with J gene TRBJ1-5, with TRBD1 matching over 12 bases. CDR1 and CDR2 (germline): SEHNR, FQNEAQ (reference sequence). Trimming at V came to 4 bases and at J to 5 bases, leaving 12 bases not matched to a gene. The CDR3 has 18 amino acids. In nucleotides, the CDR3 is TGTGCCAGCAGCTCCTGGGTCCCGGGACAGGGGGCTCATCAGCCCCAGCATTTT. Amino acids: CASSSWVPGQGAHQPQHF. Full variable domain (missing parts from reference TRBV7-9 and TRBJ1-5): DTGVSQNPRHKITKRGQNVTFRCDPISEHNRLYWYRQTLGQGPEFLTYFQNEAQLEKSRLLSDRFSAERPKGSFSTLEIQRTEQGDSAMYLCASSSWVPGQGAHQPQHFGDGTRLSIL.

The chain carries TRBV28 and TRBJ2-1; weak D call: TRBD2 (6 bases). This CDR3 is built from 14 residues. Looked up from germline, CDR1 is MDHEN and CDR2 is SYDVKM. V was clipped by 8 bases and J by 0 bases, with 11 bases between them. The CDR3 nucleotides read TGTGCCAGCGGGGAGGTGGCCTCCTACAATGAGCAGTTCTTC. As protein: CASGEVASYNEQFF.

The table lists this clone with a count of one. This sequence joins TRBV7-3 and TRBJ2-1; TRBD1 matches at 9 bases. Germline-derived CDR1 and CDR2 are SGHTA and FQGTGA. The CDR3 spans 15 residues. The V and J ends lost 5 bases and 5 bases, in that order; junction bases with no gene match: 7. The CDR3 is CASSGDRVGNNEQFF. CDR3 coding DNA: TGTGCCAGCAGCGGGGACAGGGTAGGAAACAATGAGCAGTTCTTC.

The chain joins TRBV5-6 to TRBJ2-6; TRBD1 aligns across 7 bases. The ends lost 3 bases at V and 0 bases at J; junction bases unmatched: 12. The CDR3 spans 19 residues. Germline-derived CDR1 and CDR2 are SGHDT and YYEEEE. DNA of the CDR3: TGTGCCAGCAGCTCCACGCGAGCGGACAGGATCTCTGGGGCCAACGTCCTGACTTTC. Translated, it gives CASSSTRADRISGANVLTF.

V gene TRBV5-1 combines with J gene TRBJ2-3; D might be TRBD1 (6 bases). Trimming took 4 bases from V and 0 from J, leaving 9 bases between them. From germline, CDR1 is SGHRS and CDR2 YFSETQ. The CDR3 loop spans 14 amino acids. The CDR3, as DNA: TGCGCCAGCAGCCCAGGGGTGAGCACAGATACGCAGTATTTT. Protein product: CASSPGVSTDTQYF. The full variable domain, in which reference TRBV5-1 and TRBJ2-3 provide the parts outside the CDR3, is KAGVTQTPRYLIKTRGQQVTLSCSPISGHRSVSWYQQTPGQGLQFLFEYFSETQRNKGNFPGRFSGRQFSNSRSEMNVSTLELGDSALYLCASSPGVSTDTQYFGPGTRLTVL.

V gene TRBV7-2 combines with J gene TRBJ2-3, with D uncertain. Germline assignment: CDR1 SGHTA and CDR2 FQGNSA. This CDR3 comprises 13 residues. V lost 5 bases to trimming and J lost 1 base, with 7 bases between them. CDR3 loop: CASSPGGTDTQYF. For the CDR3, the DNA is TGTGCCAGCAGCCCCGGAGGCACAGATACGCAGTATTTT.

This clone was observed a single time. This chain connects TRBV27 to TRBJ2-6, with D tentatively TRBD2 (5 bases). V lost 7 bases to trimming and J lost 0 bases, with 10 bases between them. The germline V gene encodes CDR1 MNHEY and CDR2 SMNVEV (reference sequence). CDR3 length: 15 amino acids. CDR3 amino acids: CASKEANSGANVLTF. DNA for the CDR3: TGTGCCAGCAAGGAGGCAAACTCTGGGGCCAACGTCCTGACTTTC.

The V gene is TRBV7-9, the J gene TRBJ2-3; TRBD1 agrees at 9 bases. This CDR3 has 15 amino acids. Germline CDR1 and CDR2: SEHNR and FQNEAQ (reference sequence). Germline trimming cut 5 bases from V and 0 bases from J; bases unmatched to any gene: 3. CDR3 region: CASSLGTGSTDTQYF. The CDR3 region has the DNA TGTGCCAGCAGCCTCGGGACAGGGAGCACAGATACGCAGTATTTT.